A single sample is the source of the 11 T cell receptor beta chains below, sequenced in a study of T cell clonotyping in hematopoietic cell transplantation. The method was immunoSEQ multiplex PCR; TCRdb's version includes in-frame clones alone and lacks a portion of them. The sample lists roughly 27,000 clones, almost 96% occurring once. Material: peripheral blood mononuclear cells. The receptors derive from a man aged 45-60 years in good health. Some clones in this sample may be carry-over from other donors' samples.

CDR3: CASSRDRANQPQHF. CDR3 coding DNA: TGTGCCAGCAGCCGGGACAGGGCCAATCAGCCCCAGCATTTT. V and J are TRBV2 and TRBJ1-5; 9 positions match TRBD1. Looked up from germline, CDR1 is SNHLY and CDR2 is FYNNEI. CDR3 length: 14 amino acids. J lost 3 bases, V lost 6 bases, and 3 bases had no gene match.

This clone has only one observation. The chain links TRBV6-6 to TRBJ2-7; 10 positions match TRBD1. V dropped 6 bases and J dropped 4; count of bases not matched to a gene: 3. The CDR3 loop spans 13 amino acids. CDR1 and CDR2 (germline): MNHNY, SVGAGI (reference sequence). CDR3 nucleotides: TGTGCCAGCAGCGAGGACAGGGGGTACGAGCAGTACTTC. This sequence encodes CASSEDRGYEQYF.

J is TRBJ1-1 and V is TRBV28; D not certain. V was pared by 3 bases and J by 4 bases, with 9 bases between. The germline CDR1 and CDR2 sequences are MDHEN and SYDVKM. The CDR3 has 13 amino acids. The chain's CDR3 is CASSFSVPTEAFF. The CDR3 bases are TGTGCCAGCAGTTTTAGCGTCCCCACTGAAGCTTTCTTT.

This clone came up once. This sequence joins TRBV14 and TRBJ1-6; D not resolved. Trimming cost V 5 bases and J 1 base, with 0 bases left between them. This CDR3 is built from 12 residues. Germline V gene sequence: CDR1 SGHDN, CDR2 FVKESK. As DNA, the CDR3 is TGTGCCAGCAGCTCCTATAATTCACCCCTCCACTTT. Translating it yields CASSSYNSPLHF.

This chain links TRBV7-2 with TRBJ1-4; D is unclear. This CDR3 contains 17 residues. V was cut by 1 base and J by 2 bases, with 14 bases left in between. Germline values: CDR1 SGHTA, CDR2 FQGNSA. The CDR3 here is CASSLVDLQSTNEKLFF. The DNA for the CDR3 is TGTGCCAGCAGCTTAGTCGACTTACAGTCGACTAATGAAAAACTGTTTTTT.

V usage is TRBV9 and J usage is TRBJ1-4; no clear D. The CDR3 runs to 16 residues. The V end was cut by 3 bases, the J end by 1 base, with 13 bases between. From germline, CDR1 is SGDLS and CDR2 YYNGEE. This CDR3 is CASSESPGRTNEKLFF. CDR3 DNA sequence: TGTGCCAGCAGCGAGAGCCCGGGGAGAACTAATGAAAAACTGTTTTTT. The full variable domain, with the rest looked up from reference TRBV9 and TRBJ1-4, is DSGVTQTPKHLITATGQRVTLRCSPRSGDLSVYWYQQSLDQGLQFLIQYYNGEERAKGNILERFSAQQFPDLHSELNLSSLELGDSALYFCASSESPGRTNEKLFFGSGTQLSVL.

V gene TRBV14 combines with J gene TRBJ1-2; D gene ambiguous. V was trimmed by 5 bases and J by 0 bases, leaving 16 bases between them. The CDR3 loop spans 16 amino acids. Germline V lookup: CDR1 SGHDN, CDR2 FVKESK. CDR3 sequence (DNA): TGTGCCAGCAGCACCCACCATGGTACAGCTAACTATGGCTACACCTTC. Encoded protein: CASSTHHGTANYGYTF.

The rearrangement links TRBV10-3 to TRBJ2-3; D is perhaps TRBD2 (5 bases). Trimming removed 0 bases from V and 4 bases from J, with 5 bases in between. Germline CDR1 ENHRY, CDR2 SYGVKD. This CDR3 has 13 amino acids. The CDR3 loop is CAISESGADTQYF. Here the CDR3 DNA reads TGTGCCATCAGTGAGTCGGGAGCAGATACGCAGTATTTT.

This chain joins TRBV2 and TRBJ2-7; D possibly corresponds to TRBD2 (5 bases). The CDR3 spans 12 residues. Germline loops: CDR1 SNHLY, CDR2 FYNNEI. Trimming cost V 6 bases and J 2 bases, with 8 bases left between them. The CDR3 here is CASSWETYEQYF. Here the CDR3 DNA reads TGTGCCAGCAGCTGGGAGACCTACGAGCAGTACTTC.

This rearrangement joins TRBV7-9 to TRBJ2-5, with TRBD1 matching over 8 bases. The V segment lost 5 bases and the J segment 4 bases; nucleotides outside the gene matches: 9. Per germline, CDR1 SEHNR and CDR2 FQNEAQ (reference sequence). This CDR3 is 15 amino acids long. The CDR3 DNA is TGTGCCAGCAGCGTCTACTCAGGGGGCGGAGAGACCCAGTACTTC. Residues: CASSVYSGGGETQYF. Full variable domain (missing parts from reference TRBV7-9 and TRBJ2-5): DTGVSQNPRHKITKRGQNVTFRCDPISEHNRLYWYRQTLGQGPEFLTYFQNEAQLEKSRLLSDRFSAERPKGSFSTLEIQRTEQGDSAMYLCASSVYSGGGETQYFGPGTRLLVL.

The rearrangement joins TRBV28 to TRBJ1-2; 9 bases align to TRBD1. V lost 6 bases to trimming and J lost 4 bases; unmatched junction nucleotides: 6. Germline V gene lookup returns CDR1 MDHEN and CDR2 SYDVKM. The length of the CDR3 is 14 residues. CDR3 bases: TGTGCCAGCAGACTCACAGGGGGCTCCTATGGCTACACCTTC. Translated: CASRLTGGSYGYTF.